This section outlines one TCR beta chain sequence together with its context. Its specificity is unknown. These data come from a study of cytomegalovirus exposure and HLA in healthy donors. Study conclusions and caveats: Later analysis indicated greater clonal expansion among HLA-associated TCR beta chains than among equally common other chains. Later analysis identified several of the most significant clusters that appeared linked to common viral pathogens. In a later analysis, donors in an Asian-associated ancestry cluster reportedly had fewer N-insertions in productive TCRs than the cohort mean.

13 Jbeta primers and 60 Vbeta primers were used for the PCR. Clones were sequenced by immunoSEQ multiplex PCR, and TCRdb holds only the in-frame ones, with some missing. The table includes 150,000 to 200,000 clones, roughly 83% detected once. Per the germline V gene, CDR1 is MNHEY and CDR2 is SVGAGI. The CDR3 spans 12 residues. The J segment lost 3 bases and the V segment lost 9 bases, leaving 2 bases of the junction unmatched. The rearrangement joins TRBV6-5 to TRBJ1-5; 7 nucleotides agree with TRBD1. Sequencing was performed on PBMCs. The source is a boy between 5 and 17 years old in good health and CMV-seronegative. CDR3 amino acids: CASGQDNQPQHF. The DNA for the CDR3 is TGTGCCAGTGGACAGGACAATCAGCCCCAGCATTTT.